This TCR beta chain comes out of a study of siplizumab effects on memory and regulatory T cells. The assay was immunoSEQ multiplex PCR, and TCRdb's table has in-frame clones only and misses some. The data show 70,000 or so clones, about 87% seen once. Trimming pared 4 bases from V and 6 bases from J, leaving 19 bases between. CDR1 and CDR2 from the germline V gene are SGHDT and YYEEEE. The CDR3 is 15 amino acids. The specimen was Tregs sorted from blood. This TCR was sampled from a human donor in good health. The rearrangement joins TRBV5-6 to TRBJ1-2, with D perhaps matching TRBD1 (6 bases). The DNA for the CDR3 is TGTGCCAGCAGCAACCTTGGGACAAGATCAAATGGCTACACCTTC. Translation gives CASSNLGTRSNGYTF.